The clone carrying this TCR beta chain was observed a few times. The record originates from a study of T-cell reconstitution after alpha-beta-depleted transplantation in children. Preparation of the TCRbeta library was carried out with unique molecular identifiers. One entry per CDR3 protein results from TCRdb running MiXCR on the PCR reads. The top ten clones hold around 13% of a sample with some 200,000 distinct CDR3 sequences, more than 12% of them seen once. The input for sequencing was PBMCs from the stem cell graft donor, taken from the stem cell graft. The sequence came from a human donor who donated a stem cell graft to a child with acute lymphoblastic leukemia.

CDR3 DNA sequence: TGCGCCAGCAGCTTGGGACAGCCTGGGGGAGAGACCCAGTACTTC. This translates into CASSLGQPGGETQYF. The chain uses TRBV5-1 and TRBJ2-5; either TRBD1 or TRBD2 may supply D (5 bases each). V dropped 0 bases and J dropped 4 bases, with 13 bases sitting between them. The CDR3 contains 15 residues. CDR1 is SGHRS and CDR2 is YFSETQ in the germline V gene.